A selection of T cell receptor beta chains follows, all from one sample in a study of vaccination effects on CD4 cells after COVID-19. The data were produced by immunoSEQ multiplex PCR, yet TCRdb's version contains in-frame clones alone and is incomplete. The data contain around 25,000 clones, 76% of them singletons. Their target antigens are unknown. Sequencing used CD4+ T cells from PBMCs cultured with HCoV-NL63 spike peptides, obtained before COVID-19 vaccination. All receptors come from a human donor who received a COVID-19 vaccine. Each CDR3 is given with its conserved first and last residue.

TRBJ2-3 | TRBV10-3 | CAISEDRGSWVDTQYF
TRBJ1-2 | TRBV5-1 | CASSFARSDGYTF
TRBJ2-3 | TRBV5-1 | CASSISGFRTDTQYF
TRBJ2-3 | TRBV7-9 | CASSSTSERSTDTQYF
TRBJ2-1 | TRBV19 | CASSIRTGGYNEQFF
TRBJ1-1 | TRBV29-1 | CSVGEGFTEAFF
TRBJ2-1 | TRBV11-2 | CASSLPATGVHNEQFF
TRBJ1-1 | TRBV27 | CASSKQGRTEAFF
TRBJ1-2 | TRBV20-1 | CSASFQGLAYGYTF
TRBJ2-2 | TRBV18 | CASSPIGLAGVTGELFF
TRBJ1-5 | TRBV19 | CASSIVIRSSNQPQHF
TRBJ2-7 | TRBV2 | CASAEQGAGYEQYF
TRBJ2-1 | TRBV5-4 | CASRPSGTSGGDEQFF
TRBJ2-7 | TRBV6-6 | CASSYGDISSYEQYF
TRBJ2-1 | TRBV5-1 | CATSPDPVGSYNEQFF
TRBJ2-5 | TRBV29-1 | CSVEIGGQETQYF
TRBJ1-2 | TRBV18 | CASSPEQQYGYTF
TRBJ2-2 | TRBV4-1 | CASSEGRGAWTGELFF
TRBJ2-5 | TRBV12-3/TRBV12-4 | CASSLTVETQYF
TRBJ2-3 | TRBV10-3 | CAISELTSGGTNTQYF
TRBJ2-2 | TRBV9 | CASSVDGVVSRELFF
TRBJ1-4 | TRBV4-1 | CASSQETGGGHFF
TRBJ1-3 | TRBV19 | CASLPGGRGNTIYF
TRBJ2-7 | TRBV3-1/TRBV3-2 | CASSPYMTGVAYEQYF
TRBJ1-5 | TRBV2 | CASSVGDISNQPQHF
TRBJ2-2 | TRBV11-3 | CASSFWTSGNTGELFF
TRBJ2-2 | TRBV11-3 | CASSGTSEYTGELFF
TRBJ2-2 | TRBV19 | CASSFPRGLAVSNTGELFF
TRBJ2-1 | TRBV11-3 | CASSMRLAGVEQFF
TRBJ2-7 | TRBV10-1 | CASSQDSLINEQYF
TRBJ1-2 | TRBV6-5 | CATANVVSDGYTF
TRBJ2-1 | TRBV7-6 | CASSPGGGSYNEQFF
TRBJ2-3 | TRBV5-1 | CASRLLGVGTDTQYF
TRBJ2-1 | TRBV7-9 | CASGTPRDTLRNEQFF
TRBJ2-1 | TRBV11-3 | CASSLDQGGSGTYNEQFF
TRBJ2-1 | TRBV3-1/TRBV3-2 | CASSRGLAGGRPSYNEQFF
TRBJ2-7 | TRBV27 | CASSLGLVIGSEQYF
TRBJ2-1 | TRBV7-8 | CASSQVRHKNEQFF
TRBJ1-1 | TRBV5-6 | CASSSVGGRTEAFF
TRBJ1-2 | TRBV2 | CASRDTGGVGYGYTF
TRBJ1-6 | TRBV30 | CAWSNKRTGKVYNSPLHF
TRBJ2-3 | TRBV9 | CASTHGANTDTQYF
TRBJ2-2 | TRBV6-4 | CASSVTGTGELFF
TRBJ1-4 | TRBV6-5 | CASSYPKGATNEKLFF
TRBJ1-2 | TRBV25-1 | CASSELGTSDTHYGYTF
TRBJ1-1 | TRBV6-5 | CASSYSIKQGTEAFF
TRBJ2-1 | TRBV6-4 | CASSGTSGRDEQFF
TRBJ2-7 | TRBV7-2 | CASSFFTGGGGSLYEQYF
TRBJ2-1 | TRBV4-1 | CASSSVGRGYNEQFF
TRBJ1-3 | TRBV19 | CASDRGAGGNTIYF
TRBJ1-1 | TRBV6-1 | CASSEMGQLNTEAFF
TRBJ1-5 | TRBV2 | CASSGPGTGGNQPQHF
TRBJ1-2 | TRBV6-6 | CASSYSQGMRYGYTF
TRBJ2-3 | TRBV5-1 | CASSLSRSPDTQYF